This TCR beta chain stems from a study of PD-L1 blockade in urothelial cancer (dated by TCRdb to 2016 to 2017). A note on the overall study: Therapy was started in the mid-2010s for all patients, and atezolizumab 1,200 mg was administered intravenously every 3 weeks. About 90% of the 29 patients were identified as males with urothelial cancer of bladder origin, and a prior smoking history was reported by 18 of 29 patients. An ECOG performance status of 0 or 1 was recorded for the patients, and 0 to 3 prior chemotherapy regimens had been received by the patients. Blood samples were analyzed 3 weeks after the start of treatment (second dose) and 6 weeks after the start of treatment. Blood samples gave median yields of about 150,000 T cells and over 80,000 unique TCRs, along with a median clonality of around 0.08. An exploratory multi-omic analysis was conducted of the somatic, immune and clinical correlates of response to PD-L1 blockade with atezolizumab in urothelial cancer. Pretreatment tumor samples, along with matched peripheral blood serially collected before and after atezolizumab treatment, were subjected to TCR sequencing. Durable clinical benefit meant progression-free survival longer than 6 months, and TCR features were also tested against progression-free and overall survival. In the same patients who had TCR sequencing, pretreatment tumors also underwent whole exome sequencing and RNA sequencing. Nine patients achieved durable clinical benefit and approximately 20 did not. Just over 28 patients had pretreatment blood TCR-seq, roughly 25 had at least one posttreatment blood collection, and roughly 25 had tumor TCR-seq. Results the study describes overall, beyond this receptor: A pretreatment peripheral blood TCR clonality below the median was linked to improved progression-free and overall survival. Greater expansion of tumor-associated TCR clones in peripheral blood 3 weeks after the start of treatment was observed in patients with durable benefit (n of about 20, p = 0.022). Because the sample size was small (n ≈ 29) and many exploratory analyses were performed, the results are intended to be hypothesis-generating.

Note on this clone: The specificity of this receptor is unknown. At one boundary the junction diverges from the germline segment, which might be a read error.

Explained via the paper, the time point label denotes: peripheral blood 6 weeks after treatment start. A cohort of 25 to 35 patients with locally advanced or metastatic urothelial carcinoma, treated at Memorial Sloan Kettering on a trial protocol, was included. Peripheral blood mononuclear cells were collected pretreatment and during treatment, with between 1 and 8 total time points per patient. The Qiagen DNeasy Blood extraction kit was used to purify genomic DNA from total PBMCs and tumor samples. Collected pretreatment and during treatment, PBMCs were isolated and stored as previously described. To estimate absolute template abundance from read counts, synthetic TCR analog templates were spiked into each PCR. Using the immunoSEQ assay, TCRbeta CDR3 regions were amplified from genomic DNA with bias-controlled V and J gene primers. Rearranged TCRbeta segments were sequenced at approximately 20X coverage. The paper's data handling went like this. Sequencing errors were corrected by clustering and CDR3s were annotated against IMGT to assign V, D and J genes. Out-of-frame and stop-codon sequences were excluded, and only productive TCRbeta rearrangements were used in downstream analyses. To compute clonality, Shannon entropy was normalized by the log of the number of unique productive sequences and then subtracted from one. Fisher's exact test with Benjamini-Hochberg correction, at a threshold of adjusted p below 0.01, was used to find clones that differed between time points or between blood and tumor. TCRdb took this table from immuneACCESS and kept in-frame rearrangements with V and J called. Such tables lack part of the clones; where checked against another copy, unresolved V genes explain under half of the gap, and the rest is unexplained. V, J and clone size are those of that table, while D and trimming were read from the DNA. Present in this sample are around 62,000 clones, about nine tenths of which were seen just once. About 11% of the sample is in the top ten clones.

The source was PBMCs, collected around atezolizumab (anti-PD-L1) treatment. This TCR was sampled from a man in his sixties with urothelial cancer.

The nucleotide sequence is TGCGCCAGCAGCTTGGTTTTTTCGACAGGGGCTGGAGACACCATATATTTT. It is translated as CASSLVFSTGAGDTIYF. Recombination linked TRBV5-1 to TRBJ1-3; TRBD1 lines up with 8 middle nucleotides. CDR1 and CDR2, per the germline V gene, are SGHRS and YFSETQ. Inclusive of the bounding cysteine and phenylalanine, the CDR3 is 17 residues long. Only CDR3 DNA remains: 51 bases, in frame from the first base.